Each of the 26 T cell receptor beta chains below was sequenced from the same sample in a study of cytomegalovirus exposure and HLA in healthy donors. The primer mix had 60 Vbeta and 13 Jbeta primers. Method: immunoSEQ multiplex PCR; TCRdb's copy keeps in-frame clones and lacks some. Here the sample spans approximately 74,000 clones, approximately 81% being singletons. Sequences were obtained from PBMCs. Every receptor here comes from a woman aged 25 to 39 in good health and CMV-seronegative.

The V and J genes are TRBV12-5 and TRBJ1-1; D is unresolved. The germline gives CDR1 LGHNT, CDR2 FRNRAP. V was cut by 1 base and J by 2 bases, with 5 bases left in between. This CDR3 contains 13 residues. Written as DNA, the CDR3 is TGTGCTAGTGGTTTGGGCACAAACACTGAAGCTTTCTTT. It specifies CASGLGTNTEAFF.

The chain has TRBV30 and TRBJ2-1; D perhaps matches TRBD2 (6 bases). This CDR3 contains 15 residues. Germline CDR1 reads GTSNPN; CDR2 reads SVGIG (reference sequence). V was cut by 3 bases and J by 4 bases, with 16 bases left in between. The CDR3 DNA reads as TGTGCCTGGAGGCTCCCTGGCGGGACGTACAATGAGCAGTTCTTC. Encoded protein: CAWRLPGGTYNEQFF. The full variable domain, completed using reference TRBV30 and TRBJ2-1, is SQTIHQWPATLVQPVGSPLSLECTVEGTSNPNLYWYRQAAGRGLQLLFYSVGIGQISSEVPQNLSASRPQDRQFILSSKKLLLSDSGFYLCAWRLPGGTYNEQFFGPGTRLTVL.

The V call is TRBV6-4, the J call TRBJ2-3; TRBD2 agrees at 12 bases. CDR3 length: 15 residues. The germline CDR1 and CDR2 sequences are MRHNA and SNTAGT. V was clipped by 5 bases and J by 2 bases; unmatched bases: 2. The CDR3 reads CASSSSGGATDTQYF. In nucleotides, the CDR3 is TGTGCCAGCAGTTCTAGCGGGGGGGCCACAGATACGCAGTATTTT.

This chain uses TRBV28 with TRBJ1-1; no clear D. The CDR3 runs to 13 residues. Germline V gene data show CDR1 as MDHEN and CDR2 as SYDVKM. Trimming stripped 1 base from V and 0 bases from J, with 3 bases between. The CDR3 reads CASSLYLNTEAFF. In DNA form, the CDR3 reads TGTGCCAGCAGTTTATACTTGAACACTGAAGCTTTCTTT.

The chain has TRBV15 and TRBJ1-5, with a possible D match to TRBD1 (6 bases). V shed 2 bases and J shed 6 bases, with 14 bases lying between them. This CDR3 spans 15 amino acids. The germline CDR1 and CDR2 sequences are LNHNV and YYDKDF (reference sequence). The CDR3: CATSRRPGAGQPQHF. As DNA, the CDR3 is TGTGCCACCAGCAGACGTCCAGGGGCAGGTCAGCCCCAGCATTTT.

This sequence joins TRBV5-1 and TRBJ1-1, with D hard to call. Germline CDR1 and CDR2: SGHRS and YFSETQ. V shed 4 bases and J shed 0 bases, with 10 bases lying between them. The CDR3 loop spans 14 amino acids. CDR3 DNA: TGCGCCAGCAGCCCAACAACAGTGAACACTGAAGCTTTCTTT. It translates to CASSPTTVNTEAFF. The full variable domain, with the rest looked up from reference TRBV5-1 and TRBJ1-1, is KAGVTQTPRYLIKTRGQQVTLSCSPISGHRSVSWYQQTPGQGLQFLFEYFSETQRNKGNFPGRFSGRQFSNSRSEMNVSTLELGDSALYLCASSPTTVNTEAFFGQGTRLTVV.

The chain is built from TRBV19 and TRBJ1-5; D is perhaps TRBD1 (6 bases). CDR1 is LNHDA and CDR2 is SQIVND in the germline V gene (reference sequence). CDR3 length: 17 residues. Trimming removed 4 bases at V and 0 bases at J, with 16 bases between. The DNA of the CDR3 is TGTGCCAGTAGTACCGCCACCCAGGGGTTTAGCAATCAGCCCCAGCATTTT. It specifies CASSTATQGFSNQPQHF.

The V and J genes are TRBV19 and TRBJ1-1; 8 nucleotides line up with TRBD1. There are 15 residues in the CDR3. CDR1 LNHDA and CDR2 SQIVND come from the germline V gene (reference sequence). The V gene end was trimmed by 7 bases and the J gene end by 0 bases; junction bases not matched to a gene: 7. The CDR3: CASTGDRSMNTEAFF. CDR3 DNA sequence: TGTGCCAGTACGGGGGACAGGTCAATGAACACTGAAGCTTTCTTT.

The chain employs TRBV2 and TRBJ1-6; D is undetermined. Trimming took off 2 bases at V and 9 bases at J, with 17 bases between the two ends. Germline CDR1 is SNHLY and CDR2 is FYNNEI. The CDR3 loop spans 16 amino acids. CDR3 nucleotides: TGTGCCAGCAGTGAAAGCGGCCAAGTAAACGGTTCACCCCTCCACTTT. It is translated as CASSESGQVNGSPLHF.

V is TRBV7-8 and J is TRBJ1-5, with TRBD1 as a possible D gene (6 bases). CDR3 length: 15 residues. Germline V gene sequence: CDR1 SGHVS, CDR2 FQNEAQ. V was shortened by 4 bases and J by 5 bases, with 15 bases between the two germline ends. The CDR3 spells CASSSLRGRDQPQHF. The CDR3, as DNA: TGTGCCAGCAGCTCCCTTAGGGGGAGGGATCAGCCCCAGCATTTT.

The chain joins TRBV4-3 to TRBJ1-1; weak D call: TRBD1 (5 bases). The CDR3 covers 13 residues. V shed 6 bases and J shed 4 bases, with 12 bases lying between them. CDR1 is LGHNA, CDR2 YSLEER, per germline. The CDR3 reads CASSFMGGTEAFF. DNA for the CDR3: TGCGCCAGCAGTTTTATGGGGGGCACTGAAGCTTTCTTT.

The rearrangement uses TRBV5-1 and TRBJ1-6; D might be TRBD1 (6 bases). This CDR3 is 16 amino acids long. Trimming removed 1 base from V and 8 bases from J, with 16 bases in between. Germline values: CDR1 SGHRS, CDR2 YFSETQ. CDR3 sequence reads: CASSLTPRGSYSPLHF. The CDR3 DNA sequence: TGCGCCAGCAGCTTGACCCCCAGGGGATCATATTCACCCCTCCACTTT. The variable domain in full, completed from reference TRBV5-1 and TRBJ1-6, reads KAGVTQTPRYLIKTRGQQVTLSCSPISGHRSVSWYQQTPGQGLQFLFEYFSETQRNKGNFPGRFSGRQFSNSRSEMNVSTLELGDSALYLCASSLTPRGSYSPLHFGNGTRLTVT.

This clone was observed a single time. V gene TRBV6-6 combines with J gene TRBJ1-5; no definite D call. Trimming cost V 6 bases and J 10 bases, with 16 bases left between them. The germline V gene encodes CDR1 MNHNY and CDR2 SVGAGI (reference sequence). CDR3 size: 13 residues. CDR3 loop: CASRPRVMTPQHF. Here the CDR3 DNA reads TGTGCCAGCAGACCCCGGGTTATGACTCCCCAGCATTTT.

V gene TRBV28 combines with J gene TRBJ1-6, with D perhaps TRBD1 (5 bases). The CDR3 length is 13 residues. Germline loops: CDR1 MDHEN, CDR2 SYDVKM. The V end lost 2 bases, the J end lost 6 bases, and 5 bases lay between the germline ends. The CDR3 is CASSLDSNSPLHF. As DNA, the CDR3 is TGTGCCAGCAGTTTAGACAGTAATTCACCCCTCCACTTT.

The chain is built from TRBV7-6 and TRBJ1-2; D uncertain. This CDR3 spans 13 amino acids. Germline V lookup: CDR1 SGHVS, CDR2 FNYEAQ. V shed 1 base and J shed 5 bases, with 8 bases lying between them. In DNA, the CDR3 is TGTGCCAGCAGCTTAGGCCAGGATTATGGCTACACCTTC. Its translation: CASSLGQDYGYTF.

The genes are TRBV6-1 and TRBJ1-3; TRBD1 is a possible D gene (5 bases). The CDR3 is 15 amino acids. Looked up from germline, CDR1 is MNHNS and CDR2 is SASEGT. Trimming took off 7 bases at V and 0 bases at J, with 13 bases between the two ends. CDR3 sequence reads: CASIGPGPSGNTIYF. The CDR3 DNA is TGTGCCAGCATTGGTCCAGGGCCCTCTGGAAACACCATATATTTT.

This CDR3 reads CASSPWADINEQFF. The CDR3 region has the DNA TGCGCCAGCAGCCCCTGGGCGGACATAAATGAGCAGTTCTTC. The chain combines TRBV4-3 with TRBJ2-1; possible D gene TRBD1, 5 bases. Trimming took 4 bases from V and 7 from J, leaving 14 bases between them. Germline V CDR1 and CDR2: LGHNA, YSLEER. This CDR3 is 14 amino acids long.

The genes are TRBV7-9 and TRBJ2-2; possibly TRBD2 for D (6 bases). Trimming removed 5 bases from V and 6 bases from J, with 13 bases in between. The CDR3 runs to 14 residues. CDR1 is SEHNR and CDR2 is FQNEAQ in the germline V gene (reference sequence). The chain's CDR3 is CASSQGGTPGELFF. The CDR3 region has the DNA TGTGCCAGCAGCCAGGGCGGGACTCCCGGGGAGCTGTTTTTT.

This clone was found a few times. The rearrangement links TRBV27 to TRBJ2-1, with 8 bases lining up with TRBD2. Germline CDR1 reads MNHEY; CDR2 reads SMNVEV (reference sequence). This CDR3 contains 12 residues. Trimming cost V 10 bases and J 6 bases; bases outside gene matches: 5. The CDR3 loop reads CATSGTSNEQFF. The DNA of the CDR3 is TGTGCCACCTCCGGGACTAGCAATGAGCAGTTCTTC.

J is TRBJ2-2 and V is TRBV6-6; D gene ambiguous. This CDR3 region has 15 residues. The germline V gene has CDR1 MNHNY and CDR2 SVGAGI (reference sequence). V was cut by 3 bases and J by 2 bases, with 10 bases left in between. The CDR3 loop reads CASSYKAVNTGELFF. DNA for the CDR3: TGTGCCAGCAGTTATAAGGCGGTTAACACCGGGGAGCTGTTTTTT.

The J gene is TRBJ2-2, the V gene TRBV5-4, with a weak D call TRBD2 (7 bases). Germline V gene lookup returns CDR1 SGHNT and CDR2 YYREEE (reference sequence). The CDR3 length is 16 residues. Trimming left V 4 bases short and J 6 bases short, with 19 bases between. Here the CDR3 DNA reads TGTGCCAGCAGCCCCGCCTGGGGGGGCTTCGCCGGGGAGCTGTTTTTT. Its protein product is CASSPAWGGFAGELFF.

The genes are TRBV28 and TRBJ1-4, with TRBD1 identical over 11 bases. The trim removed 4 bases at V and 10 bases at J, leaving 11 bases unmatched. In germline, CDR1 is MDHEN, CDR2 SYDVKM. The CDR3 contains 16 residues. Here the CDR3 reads CASSSGQGEVYGKLFF. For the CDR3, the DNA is TGTGCCAGCAGTTCGGGACAGGGGGAAGTGTATGGAAAACTGTTTTTT.

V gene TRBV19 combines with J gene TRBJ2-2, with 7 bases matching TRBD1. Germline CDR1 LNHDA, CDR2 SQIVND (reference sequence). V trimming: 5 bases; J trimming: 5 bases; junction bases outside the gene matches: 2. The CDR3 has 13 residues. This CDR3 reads CASSVTGTGELFF. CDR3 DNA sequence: TGTGCCAGTAGTGTGACAGGGACCGGGGAGCTGTTTTTT. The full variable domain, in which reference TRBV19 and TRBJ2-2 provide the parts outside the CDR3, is DGGITQSPKYLFRKEGQNVTLSCEQNLNHDAMYWYRQDPGQGLRLIYYSQIVNDFQKGDIAEGYSVSREKKESFPLTVTSAQKNPTAFYLCASSVTGTGELFFGEGSRLTVL.

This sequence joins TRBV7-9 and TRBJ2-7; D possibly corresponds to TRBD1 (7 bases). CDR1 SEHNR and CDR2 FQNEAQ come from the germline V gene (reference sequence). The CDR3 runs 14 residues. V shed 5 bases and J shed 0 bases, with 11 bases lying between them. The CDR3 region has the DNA TGTGCCAGCAGCCCAGGGGGGTCCTCCTACGAGCAGTACTTC. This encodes CASSPGGSSYEQYF.

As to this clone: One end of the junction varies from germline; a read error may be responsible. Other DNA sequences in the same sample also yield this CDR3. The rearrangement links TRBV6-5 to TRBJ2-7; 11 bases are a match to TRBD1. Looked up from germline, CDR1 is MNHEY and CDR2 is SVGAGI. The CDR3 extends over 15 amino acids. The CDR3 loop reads CASSYSRTGGREQYF. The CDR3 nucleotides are TGCGCCAGCAGTTACTCGAGGACAGGGGGCAGAGAGCAGTACTTC.

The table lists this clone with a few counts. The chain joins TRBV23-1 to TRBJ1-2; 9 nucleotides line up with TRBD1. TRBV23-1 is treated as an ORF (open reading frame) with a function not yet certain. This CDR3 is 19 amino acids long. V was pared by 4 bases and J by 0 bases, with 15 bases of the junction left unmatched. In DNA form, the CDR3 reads TGCGCCAGCAGTCCATCCCTGAGGGACAGGGTTGGAGCTAACTATGGCTACACCTTC. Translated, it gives CASSPSLRDRVGANYGYTF.